The 10 T cell receptor beta chains given below trace back to one sample, sequenced in a study of regulatory T cells in long-lasting Graves disease. Construction of the TCR beta libraries employed iRepertoire HTBI primers in conjunction with Arm-PCR of CDR3 regions. TCRdb passed the multiplex PCR reads through MiXCR, listing each CDR3 protein once. The sample holds 400,000 to 500,000 distinct CDR3 sequences; roughly 23% are singletons and the top ten take around 13%. The time point: persistent/refractory GD, antithyroid drugs over 5 years with positive TRAb. PBMC RNA was the source of the TCR library. The specimen comprised peripheral blood mononuclear cells (PBMCs), sampled when the disease was refractory, from a patient treated with antithyroid drugs. Receptors were obtained from a female donor with Graves disease.

This chain connects TRBV18 to TRBJ2-5, with D possibly matching TRBD2 (5 bases). Trimming took off 1 base at V and 5 bases at J, with 14 bases between the two ends. The CDR3 loop spans 15 amino acids. Germline CDR1 and CDR2: KGHSH and LQKENI. CDR3 loop: CASSPLEGWLETQYF. The CDR3 DNA is TGTGCCAGCTCACCACTCGAGGGTTGGTTGGAGACCCAGTACTTC.

Ten or more counts support this clonotype. The rearrangement joins TRBV7-3 to TRBJ2-2; 8 bases match TRBD1. CDR1 SGHTA and CDR2 FQGTGA come from the germline V gene. Germline trimming cut 6 bases from V and 6 bases from J; bases unmatched to any gene: 3. The CDR3 consists of 13 residues. In DNA, the CDR3 is TGTGCCAGCAGTCAACAGGGGGCCGGGGAGCTGTTTTTT. Protein: CASSQQGAGELFF.

The chain links TRBV18 to TRBJ2-5; the D gene is possibly TRBD2 (5 bases). The CDR3 loop spans 15 amino acids. Trimming stripped 2 bases from V and 5 bases from J, with 15 bases between. Germline-derived CDR1 and CDR2 are KGHSH and LQKENI. The CDR3 DNA follows: TGTGCCAGCTCACCATACAGAGGACTCGGCGAGACCCAGTACTTC. This encodes CASSPYRGLGETQYF.

This clonotype was counted at least ten times. This chain joins TRBV20-1 and TRBJ1-6, with 7 nucleotides matching TRBD1. The CDR3 is made up of 12 amino acids. V gave up 4 bases and J gave up 7 bases; unmatched junction bases: 1. The germline V gene encodes CDR1 DFQATT and CDR2 SNEGSKA (reference sequence). The CDR3 DNA reads as TGCAGTGCTAAGGGACAGAATTCACCCCTCCACTTT. Translating it yields CSAKGQNSPLHF.

This clonotype was recorded a few times. The chain couples TRBV15 to TRBJ2-5, with a weak D call TRBD1 (5 bases). The ends were cut back, 5 bases at V and 0 bases at J, with 10 bases in the middle. The length of the CDR3 is 14 residues. Per the germline V gene, CDR1 is LNHNV and CDR2 is YYDKDF (reference sequence). CDR3 region: CATSQTEYQETQYF. Here the CDR3 DNA reads TGTGCCACCAGCCAGACAGAGTACCAAGAGACCCAGTACTTC.

This clonotype came up once. The junction departs from the called germline gene at one end, perhaps through a read error. The V gene is TRBV7-9, the J gene TRBJ1-2; D call uncertain. CDR1 and CDR2 from the germline V gene are SEHNR and FQNEAQ (reference sequence). The CDR3 extends over 12 amino acids. The CDR3 DNA reads TGTGCCAGCAGCTTTGGGAACTATGGCTGCACCTTC. It yields the protein CASSFGNYGCTF.

This clonotype was detected ten times or more. The chain carries TRBV10-3 and TRBJ2-5, with D possibly TRBD2 on 7 matching bases. Germline CDR1 and CDR2: ENHRY and SYGVKD. This CDR3 comprises 15 residues. V shed 2 bases and J shed 3 bases, with 13 bases lying between them. The DNA for the CDR3 is TGTGCCATCAGTGAGGGGGGGGGACACGAAGAGACCCAGTACTTC. Its translation: CAISEGGGHEETQYF.

This clonotype was counted a few times. The gene calls are TRBV29-1 and TRBJ2-7, with D perhaps given as TRBD1 or TRBD2 (5 bases each). The V end was cut by 5 bases, the J end by 7 bases, with 9 bases between. The CDR3 runs to 10 residues. Germline V gene sequence: CDR1 SQVTM, CDR2 ANQGSEA. The CDR3 region is CSVLEGEQYF. CDR3 DNA sequence: TGCAGCGTTCTCGAGGGGGAGCAGTACTTC.

V is TRBV19 and J is TRBJ1-2; D is perhaps TRBD1 (5 bases). CDR3 size: 15 residues. Trimming took 5 bases from V and 3 from J, leaving 16 bases between them. Germline V gene data show CDR1 as LNHDA and CDR2 as SQIVND (reference sequence). The CDR3 reads CASSRWQGADYGYTF. The DNA of the CDR3 is TGTGCCAGTAGTCGATGGCAAGGGGCTGACTATGGCTACACCTTC.

This rearrangement joins TRBV7-2 to TRBJ2-1; 14 nucleotides match TRBD2. The CDR3 runs to 17 residues. V lost 3 bases, J lost 5 bases, and 6 bases stayed unmatched. Germline CDR1 is SGHTA and CDR2 is FQGNSA. CDR3 DNA: TGTGCCAGCAGCTTTGAGGGGACTAGCGGGAGAAACAATGAGCAGTTCTTC. This codes for CASSFEGTSGRNNEQFF. The variable domain in full, completed from reference TRBV7-2 and TRBJ2-1, reads GAGVSQSPSNKVTEKGKDVELRCDPISGHTALYWYRQSLGQGLEFLIYFQGNSAPDKSGLPSDRFSAERTGGSVSTLTIQRTQQEDSAVYLCASSFEGTSGRNNEQFFGPGTRLTVL.